The entry below gives a single T cell receptor beta chain sequence along with its context. This specimen comes from a study of cytomegalovirus exposure and HLA in healthy donors. TCRdb keeps only in-frame clones here, not all; method: immunoSEQ multiplex PCR. The sample contains 220,000 or so clones, more than 75% of which appear only once. The TCR sequence derives from a woman between 18 and 29 years old in good health and CMV-seropositive. Sequencing was done on a sample of PBMCs.

For the CDR3, the DNA is TGTGCCAGCAGTCCACAGGGGAATAGCAATCAGCCCCAGCATTTT. Translating gives CASSPQGNSNQPQHF. J is TRBJ1-5 and V is TRBV28; 7 nucleotides match TRBD1. The germline gives CDR1 MDHEN, CDR2 SYDVKM. This CDR3 has 15 residues. Losses at the gene ends were 5 bases for V and 0 bases for J; bases not matched to a gene: 4.